This T cell receptor beta chain comes out of a study of Graves' ophthalmopathy and Graves' hyperthyroidism. Background on the study: Stable hyperthyroidism meant no progression to ophthalmopathy within 18 months of follow-up.

RNA transcripts provided the template for amplifying TCR beta CDR3 regions. First-round RT-PCR with HTBI primers preceded a second-round multiplex PCR. Via MiXCR, TCRdb re-called the multiplex PCR reads, giving one row per CDR3 protein. The data hold some 1.1 million distinct CDR3 sequences, with 36% observed a single time. CDR1 and CDR2 (germline): SQVTM, ANQGSEA. V dropped 7 bases and J dropped 5; count of bases not matched to a gene: 3. The CDR3 is 12 amino acids. Study-wide findings and caveats: The authors also found most expanded thyroid clonotypes above 0.001 frequency in blood.

Worth noting for this clonotype: Its antigen is as yet unknown.

Sequencing was carried out using peripheral blood or thyroid tissue (not recorded which). The chain uses TRBV29-1 and TRBJ2-1; 9 bases are shared with TRBD2. The clonotype was recovered from an adult man with Graves' hyperthyroidism. DNA of the CDR3: TGCAGCGGGACTAGCGCCCACAATGAGCAGTTCTTC. This gives the protein CSGTSAHNEQFF.